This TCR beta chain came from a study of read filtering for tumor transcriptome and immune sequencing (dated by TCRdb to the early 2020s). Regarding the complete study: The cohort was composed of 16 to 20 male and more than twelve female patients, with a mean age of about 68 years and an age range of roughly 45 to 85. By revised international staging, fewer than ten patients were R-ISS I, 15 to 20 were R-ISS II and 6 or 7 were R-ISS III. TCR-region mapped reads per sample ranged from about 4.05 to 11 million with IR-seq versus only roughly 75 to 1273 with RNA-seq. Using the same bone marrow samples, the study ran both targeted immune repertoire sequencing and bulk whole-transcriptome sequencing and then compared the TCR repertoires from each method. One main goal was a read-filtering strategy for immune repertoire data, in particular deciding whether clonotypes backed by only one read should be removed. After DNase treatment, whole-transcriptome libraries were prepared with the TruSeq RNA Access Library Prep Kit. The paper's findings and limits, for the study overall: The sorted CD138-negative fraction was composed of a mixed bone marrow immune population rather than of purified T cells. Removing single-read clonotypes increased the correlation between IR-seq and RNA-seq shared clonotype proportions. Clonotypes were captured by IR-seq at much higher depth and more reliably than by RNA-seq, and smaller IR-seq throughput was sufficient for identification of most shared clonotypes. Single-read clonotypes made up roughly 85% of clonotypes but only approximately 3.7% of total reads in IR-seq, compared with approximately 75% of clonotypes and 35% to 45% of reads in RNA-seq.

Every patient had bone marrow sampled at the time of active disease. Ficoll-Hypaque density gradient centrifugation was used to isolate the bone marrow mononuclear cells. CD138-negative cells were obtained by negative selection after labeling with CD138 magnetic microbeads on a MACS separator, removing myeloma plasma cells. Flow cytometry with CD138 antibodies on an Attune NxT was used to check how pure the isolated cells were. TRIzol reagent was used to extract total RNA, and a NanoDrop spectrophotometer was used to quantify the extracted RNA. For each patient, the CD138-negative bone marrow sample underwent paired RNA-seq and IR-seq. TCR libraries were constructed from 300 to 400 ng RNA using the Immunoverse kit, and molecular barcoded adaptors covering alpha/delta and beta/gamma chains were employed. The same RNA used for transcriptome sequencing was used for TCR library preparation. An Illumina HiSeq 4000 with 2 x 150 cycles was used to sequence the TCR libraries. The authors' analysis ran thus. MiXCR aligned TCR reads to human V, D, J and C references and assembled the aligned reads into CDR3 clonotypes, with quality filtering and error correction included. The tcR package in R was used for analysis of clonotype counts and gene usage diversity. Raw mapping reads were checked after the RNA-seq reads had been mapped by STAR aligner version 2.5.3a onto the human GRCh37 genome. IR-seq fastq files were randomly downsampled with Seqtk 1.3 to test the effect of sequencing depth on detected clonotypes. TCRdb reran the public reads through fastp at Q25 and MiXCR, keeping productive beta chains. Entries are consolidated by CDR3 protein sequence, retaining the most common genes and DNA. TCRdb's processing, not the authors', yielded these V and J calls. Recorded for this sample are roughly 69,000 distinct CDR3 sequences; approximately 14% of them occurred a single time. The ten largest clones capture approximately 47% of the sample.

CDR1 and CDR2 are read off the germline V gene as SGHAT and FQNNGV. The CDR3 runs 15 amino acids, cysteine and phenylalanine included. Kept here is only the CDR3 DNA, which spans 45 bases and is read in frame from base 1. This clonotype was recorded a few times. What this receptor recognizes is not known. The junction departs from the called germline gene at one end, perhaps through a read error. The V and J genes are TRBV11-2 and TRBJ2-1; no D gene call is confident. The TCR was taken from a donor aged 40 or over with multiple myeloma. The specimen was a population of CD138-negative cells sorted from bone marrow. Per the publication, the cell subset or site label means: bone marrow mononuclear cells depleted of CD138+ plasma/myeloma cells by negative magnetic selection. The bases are TGTGCCAGCAGCCCGACCTCTTTCCCCTACAGTGAGCGGTTCTTC. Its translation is CASSPTSFPYSERFF. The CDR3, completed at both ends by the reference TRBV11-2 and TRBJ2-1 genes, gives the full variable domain EAGVAQSPRYKIIEKRQSVAFWCNPISGHATLYWYQQILGQGPKLLIQFQNNGVVDDSQLPKDRFSAERLKGVDSTLKIQPAKLEDSAVYLCASSPTSFPYSERFFGPGTRLTVL.